The 30 T cell receptor beta chains in this list originate from one sample, sequenced in a study of PD-1 blockade in classical Hodgkin lymphoma. Assay used: immunoSEQ multiplex PCR; TCRdb lists only in-frame clones, some missing. This table holds tens of thousands of clones, roughly 70% found once. All patients experienced relapse after autologous stem cell transplantation, and brentuximab vedotin exposure was variable. The sample was peripheral blood mononuclear cells (PBMCs), taken at baseline. These receptors were obtained from a human donor with classical Hodgkin lymphoma.

CDR3 sequence: CASSFLANYYNEQFF. The CDR3 DNA sequence: TGTGCCAGCAGTTTCCTGGCGAATTATTACAATGAGCAGTTCTTC. This rearrangement joins TRBV27 to TRBJ2-1; D not certain. V lost 3 bases and J lost 4, with 13 bases in between. The germline V gene has CDR1 MNHEY and CDR2 SMNVEV (reference sequence). CDR3 length: 15 amino acids.

The count of this clone is one. This chain connects TRBV28 to TRBJ2-7; possible D gene TRBD1, 5 bases. V lost 3 bases and J lost 8, with 17 bases in between. The CDR3 runs 14 residues. Germline V CDR1 and CDR2: MDHEN, SYDVKM. DNA of the CDR3: TGTGCCAGCAGTTTCCCCCAGGACCAGGGAAAGCAGTACTTC. Amino acids: CASSFPQDQGKQYF.

This sequence joins TRBV27 and TRBJ1-2; a possible D gene is TRBD1 (6 bases). Germline-derived CDR1 and CDR2 are MNHEY and SMNVEV (reference sequence). V gave up 5 bases and J gave up 1 base, with 14 bases separating them. CDR3 length: 15 residues. CDR3: CASSTRQDNNYGYTF. In DNA, the CDR3 is TGTGCCAGCAGTACCCGACAGGACAATAACTATGGCTACACCTTC.

The chain joins TRBV29-1 to TRBJ2-6; 7 positions agree with TRBD2. This CDR3 has 15 residues. Germline trimming cut 2 bases from V and 2 bases from J; bases unmatched to any gene: 3. From germline, CDR1 is SQVTM and CDR2 ANQGSEA. The CDR3 reads CSVELAAPGANVLTF. The CDR3 coding sequence is TGCAGCGTTGAACTAGCGGCGCCTGGGGCCAACGTCCTGACTTTC.

The V and J genes are TRBV7-9 and TRBJ1-2, with a weak D call TRBD1 (5 bases). Per the germline V gene, CDR1 is SEHNR and CDR2 is FQNEAQ (reference sequence). There are 14 residues in the CDR3. Trimming shortened V by 5 bases and J by 8 bases, and 18 bases separated the two germline ends. The CDR3 reads CASSPRGDHEGYTF. The DNA for the CDR3 is TGTGCCAGCAGCCCTCGTGGGGACCACGAAGGCTACACCTTC.

CDR3 DNA sequence: TGTGCCAGCAGCTTAGGGGGGTATGAGCAGTTCTTC. Residues: CASSLGGYEQFF. This chain joins TRBV7-8 and TRBJ2-1; D may correspond to TRBD1 or TRBD2 (5 bases each). Germline loops: CDR1 SGHVS, CDR2 FQNEAQ. This CDR3 has 12 residues. V lost 1 base and J 8 bases, leaving 6 bases between the germline ends.

The chain carries TRBV4-1 and TRBJ2-7; possibly TRBD1 for D (5 bases). The CDR3 covers 15 residues. V lost 0 bases to trimming and J lost 2 bases, with 11 bases between them. Germline values: CDR1 MGHRA, CDR2 YSYEKL. The CDR3: CASSQEVQETYEQYF. DNA for the CDR3: TGCGCCAGCAGCCAAGAGGTACAGGAGACCTACGAGCAGTACTTC.

The chain carries TRBV28 and TRBJ2-7; D is ambiguous. The V and J ends lost 5 bases and 5 bases respectively, with 22 bases between them. The V gene's germline CDR1 is MDHEN and CDR2 SYDVKM. CDR3 length: 16 amino acids. The CDR3 spells CASSLTGSRFWDEQYF. CDR3 nucleotide sequence: TGTGCCAGCAGTCTGACCGGGTCCCGTTTTTGGGACGAGCAGTACTTC.

The rearrangement joins TRBV7-9 to TRBJ2-5; D uncertain. Trimming shortened V by 2 bases and J by 1 base, and 11 bases separated the two germline ends. CDR1 is SEHNR and CDR2 is FQNEAQ in the germline V gene (reference sequence). This CDR3 spans 15 amino acids. CDR3 sequence: CASSLLPHPQETQYF. In nucleotides, the CDR3 is TGTGCCAGCAGCTTACTCCCACACCCCCAAGAGACCCAGTACTTC.

V gene TRBV6-6 combines with J gene TRBJ1-3; TRBD1 aligns across 8 bases. Germline V gives CDR1 MNHNY, CDR2 SVGAGI (reference sequence). The CDR3 covers 14 residues. After removal of 10 bases from V and 0 bases from J, the junction contained 5 bases not matched to a gene. CDR3 DNA: TGTGCCACCAGGACAGGGAGCTCTGGAAACACCATATATTTT. Protein: CATRTGSSGNTIYF.

The V and J genes are TRBV18 and TRBJ2-1; the D gene is possibly TRBD2 (7 bases). Germline V gene sequence: CDR1 KGHSH, CDR2 LQKENI. V lost 2 bases and J 5 bases, leaving 13 bases between the germline ends. This CDR3 is 15 amino acids long. This chain's CDR3 is CASSPVGGVHNEQFF. The CDR3 DNA reads as TGTGCCAGCTCACCAGTAGGGGGGGTCCACAATGAGCAGTTCTTC.

The chain joins TRBV27 to TRBJ2-2; the match to TRBD1 covers 10 bases. This CDR3 region has 18 residues. Germline assignment: CDR1 MNHEY and CDR2 SMNVEV (reference sequence). V trimming: 4 bases; J trimming: 3 bases; junction bases outside the gene matches: 11. Written as DNA, the CDR3 is TGTGCCAGCAGTTCGGGAAGGGGACAGGGGTGGTACACCGGGGAGCTGTTTTTT. This sequence encodes CASSSGRGQGWYTGELFF.

CDR3 coding DNA: TGTGCCAGCAGCCAAGGAGGCTTTGATGAAGCTTTCTTT. It yields the protein CASSQGGFDEAFF. The rearrangement links TRBV4-2 to TRBJ1-1; D unclear. This CDR3 is built from 13 residues. Deletions cut 1 base from V and 7 bases from J, with 10 bases between. CDR1 and CDR2 from the germline V gene are LGHNA and YNFKEQ.

The DNA of the CDR3 is TGTGCCAGCAGTCCCACAAATTTCATGGAGCCCCAGCATTTT. Its protein product is CASSPTNFMEPQHF. This chain joins TRBV6-5 and TRBJ1-5; no definite D call. V lost 5 bases and J lost 8, with 16 bases in between. The CDR3 is 14 residues long. Germline V gene lookup returns CDR1 MNHEY and CDR2 SVGAGI.

This chain joins TRBV4-1 and TRBJ2-7; 7 nucleotides line up with TRBD1. The CDR3 sequence is 16 residues long. Germline V CDR1 and CDR2: MGHRA, YSYEKL. The ends lost 1 base at V and 6 bases at J; junction bases unmatched: 12. CDR3 sequence (DNA): TGCGCCAGCAGCCAAGGCCCCACAGGGGTAGTAGCCGAGCAGTACTTC. Protein: CASSQGPTGVVAEQYF.

The V gene is TRBV19, the J gene TRBJ2-2, with D possibly being TRBD1 (5 bases). Germline V lookup: CDR1 LNHDA, CDR2 SQIVND (reference sequence). V was shortened by 9 bases and J by 6 bases, with 26 bases between the two germline ends. CDR3 length: 17 residues. This CDR3 reads CASMGRAGRLHAGELFF. CDR3 sequence (DNA): TGTGCCAGCATGGGCAGGGCCGGGCGCCTACACGCCGGGGAGCTGTTTTTT. The full variable domain, with the rest looked up from reference TRBV19 and TRBJ2-2, is DGGITQSPKYLFRKEGQNVTLSCEQNLNHDAMYWYRQDPGQGLRLIYYSQIVNDFQKGDIAEGYSVSREKKESFPLTVTSAQKNPTAFYLCASMGRAGRLHAGELFFGEGSRLTVL.

Notes on this clone: Other DNA sequences in the same sample also yield this CDR3. The chain links TRBV28 to TRBJ2-1; weak D call: TRBD2 (6 bases). V lost 6 bases and J 1 base, leaving 13 bases between the germline ends. Germline CDR1 reads MDHEN; CDR2 reads SYDVKM. The length of the CDR3 is 15 residues. This chain's CDR3 is CASSPTSFSYNEQFF. Here the CDR3 DNA reads TGTGCCAGCAGCCCTACTAGCTTTTCCTACAATGAGCAGTTCTTC. Complete variable domain (other parts from reference TRBV28 and TRBJ2-1): DVKVTQSSRYLVKRTGEKVFLECVQDMDHENMFWYRQDPGLGLRLIYFSYDVKMKEKGDIPEGYSVSREKKERFSLILESASTNQTSMYLCASSPTSFSYNEQFFGPGTRLTVL.

The chain employs TRBV10-3 and TRBJ2-1; the D gene is possibly TRBD1 (5 bases). CDR1 and CDR2 from the germline V gene are ENHRY and SYGVKD. The CDR3 has 13 amino acids. V was cut by 7 bases and J by 5 bases, with 12 bases left in between. CDR3 residues: CAITRNRNNEQFF. The CDR3 nucleotides are TGTGCCATCACCAGGAACAGGAACAATGAGCAGTTCTTC.

The V gene is TRBV14, the J gene TRBJ1-1; no definite D call. This CDR3 has 15 amino acids. The germline V gene encodes CDR1 SGHDN and CDR2 FVKESK. V was shortened by 0 bases and J by 1 base, with 9 bases between the two germline ends. The CDR3 nucleotides are TGTGCCAGCAGCCAAGATGGGCGGGAGAACACTGAAGCTTTCTTT. Translated: CASSQDGRENTEAFF.

The chain carries TRBV29-1 and TRBJ1-4; TRBD1 aligns across 8 bases. This CDR3 has 14 amino acids. CDR1 and CDR2 (germline): SQVTM, ANQGSEA. Losses at the gene ends were 8 bases for V and 7 bases for J; bases not matched to a gene: 12. CDR3 in DNA: TGCAGCATGGTCGTCCAGGGGGCGGGTGAAAAACTGTTTTTT. The encoded protein is CSMVVQGAGEKLFF.

The chain uses TRBV5-1 and TRBJ2-5, with 7 bases fitting TRBD2. Losses at the gene ends were 1 base for V and 2 bases for J; bases not matched to a gene: 8. Germline V gene data show CDR1 as SGHRS and CDR2 as YFSETQ. This CDR3 is built from 16 residues. The CDR3 reads CASSLSPSGVQETQYF. CDR3 nucleotide sequence: TGCGCCAGCAGCTTGTCACCTAGCGGTGTACAAGAGACCCAGTACTTC.

This chain uses TRBV9 with TRBJ1-1; 7 bases fit TRBD1. With 3 bases clipped from V and 0 bases from J, the junction kept 11 bases outside the gene matches. There are 17 residues in the CDR3. Germline CDR1 and CDR2: SGDLS and YYNGEE. The CDR3 sequence: CASSDGEQGPVNTEAFF. CDR3 DNA: TGTGCCAGCAGCGACGGAGAACAGGGGCCCGTGAACACTGAAGCTTTCTTT.

The chain couples TRBV30 to TRBJ2-5; D is unresolved. Trimming stripped 3 bases from V and 5 bases from J, with 10 bases between. The germline gives CDR1 GTSNPN, CDR2 SVGIG (reference sequence). The CDR3 length is 12 residues. The CDR3 loop is CAWRGPSETQYF. The CDR3 nucleotides are TGTGCCTGGAGAGGACCTTCGGAGACCCAGTACTTC.

The rearrangement links TRBV2 to TRBJ2-5, with TRBD2 identical over 7 bases. With 5 bases clipped from V and 2 bases from J, the junction kept 8 bases outside the gene matches. The CDR3 has 15 residues. Germline CDR1 is SNHLY and CDR2 is FYNNEI. The CDR3 DNA reads as TGTGCCAGCAGTTCGACTAGCAACAGTCAAGAGACCCAGTACTTC. Translation: CASSSTSNSQETQYF.

The V gene is TRBV6-5, the J gene TRBJ1-2; TRBD1 aligns across 8 bases. V trimming: 6 bases; J trimming: 3 bases; junction bases outside the gene matches: 6. The CDR3 sequence is 14 residues long. Per the germline V gene, CDR1 is MNHEY and CDR2 is SVGAGI. The CDR3 nucleotides read TGTGCCAGCAGGGCCCGACAGGGGTACTATGGCTACACCTTC. Translation: CASRARQGYYGYTF.

This clone was seen only a few times. This chain links TRBV7-2 with TRBJ2-1, with no clear D. This CDR3 has 11 amino acids. Per the germline V gene, CDR1 is SGHTA and CDR2 is FQGNSA. The ends were cut back, 5 bases at V and 15 bases at J, with 14 bases in the middle. The DNA for the CDR3 is TGTGCCAGCAGCCCCCGGCGACACTTGTTCTTC. Protein sequence: CASSPRRHLFF.

In nucleotides, the CDR3 is TGTGCCAGCACCCCGGGACAGGTGACCGCCGGGGAGCTGTTTTTT. Translated: CASTPGQVTAGELFF. This sequence joins TRBV9 and TRBJ2-2; 8 bases are shared with TRBD1. Looked up from germline, CDR1 is SGDLS and CDR2 is YYNGEE. The CDR3 covers 15 residues. The junction had 10 bases not matched to a gene; V was cut back by 6 bases and J by 6 bases.

This clone turned up a few times. The chain uses TRBV11-2 and TRBJ2-3, with a weak D call TRBD1 (5 bases). CDR1 and CDR2 from the germline V gene are SGHAT and FQNNGV. Trimming left V 5 bases short and J 2 bases short, with 11 bases between. This CDR3 contains 14 residues. In nucleotides, the CDR3 is TGTGCCAGCAGCATAGGGGCCACCACAGATACGCAGTATTTT. Translation gives CASSIGATTDTQYF.

The V call is TRBV6-5, the J call TRBJ2-7, with D tentatively TRBD2 (5 bases). Germline V gives CDR1 MNHEY, CDR2 SVGAGI. Trimming took off 7 bases at V and 6 bases at J, with 16 bases between the two ends. This CDR3 has 13 amino acids. The CDR3 sequence is CASKGSARPEQYF. The CDR3 coding sequence is TGTGCCAGCAAGGGTAGCGCCCGACCCGAGCAGTACTTC.

V usage is TRBV19 and J usage is TRBJ2-2; 9 bases agree with TRBD1. The CDR3 is 15 residues long. Unmatched junction bases numbered 7, after V lost 7 bases and J lost 4 bases. The germline gives CDR1 LNHDA, CDR2 SQIVND (reference sequence). CDR3 region: CASTSSDRGTGELFF. Written as DNA, the CDR3 is TGTGCCAGTACCTCCTCGGACAGGGGCACCGGGGAGCTGTTTTTT.